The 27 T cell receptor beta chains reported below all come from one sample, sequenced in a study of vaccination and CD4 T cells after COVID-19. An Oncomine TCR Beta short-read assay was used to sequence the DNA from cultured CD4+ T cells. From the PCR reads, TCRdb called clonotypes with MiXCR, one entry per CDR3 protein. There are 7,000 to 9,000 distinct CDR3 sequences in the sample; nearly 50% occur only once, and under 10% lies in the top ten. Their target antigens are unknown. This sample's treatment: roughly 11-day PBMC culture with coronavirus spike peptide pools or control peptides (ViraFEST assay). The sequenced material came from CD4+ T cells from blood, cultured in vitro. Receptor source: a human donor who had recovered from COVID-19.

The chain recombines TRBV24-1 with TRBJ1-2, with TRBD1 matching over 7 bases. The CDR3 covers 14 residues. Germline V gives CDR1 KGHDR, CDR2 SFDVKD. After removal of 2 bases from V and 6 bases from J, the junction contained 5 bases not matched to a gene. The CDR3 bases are TGTGCCACCAGTGATTCGACAGGGCCCAATGGCTACACCTTC. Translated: CATSDSTGPNGYTF.

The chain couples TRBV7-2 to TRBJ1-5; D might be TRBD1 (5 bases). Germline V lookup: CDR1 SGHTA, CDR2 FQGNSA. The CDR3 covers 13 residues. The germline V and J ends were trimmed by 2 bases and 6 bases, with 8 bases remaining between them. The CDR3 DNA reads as TGTGCCAGCAGCTTATATCAGGGTCAGCCCCAGCATTTT. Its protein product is CASSLYQGQPQHF.

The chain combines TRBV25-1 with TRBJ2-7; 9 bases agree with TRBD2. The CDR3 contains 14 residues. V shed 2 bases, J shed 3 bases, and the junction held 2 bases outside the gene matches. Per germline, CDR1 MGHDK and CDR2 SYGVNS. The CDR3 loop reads CASSEPSGVYEQYF. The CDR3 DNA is TGTGCCAGCAGTGAACCTAGCGGGGTCTACGAGCAGTACTTC.

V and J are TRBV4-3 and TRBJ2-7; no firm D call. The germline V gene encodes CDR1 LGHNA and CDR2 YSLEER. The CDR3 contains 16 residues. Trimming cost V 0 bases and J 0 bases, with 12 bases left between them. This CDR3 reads CASSQDITWSSYEQYF. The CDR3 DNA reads TGCGCCAGCAGCCAAGATATTACGTGGAGCTCCTACGAGCAGTACTTC.

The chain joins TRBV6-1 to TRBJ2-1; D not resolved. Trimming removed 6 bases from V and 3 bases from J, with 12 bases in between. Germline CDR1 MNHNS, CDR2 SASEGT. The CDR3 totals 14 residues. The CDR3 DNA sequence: TGTGCCAGCAGCGACGGGCAGATCTACAATGAGCAGTTCTTC. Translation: CASSDGQIYNEQFF.

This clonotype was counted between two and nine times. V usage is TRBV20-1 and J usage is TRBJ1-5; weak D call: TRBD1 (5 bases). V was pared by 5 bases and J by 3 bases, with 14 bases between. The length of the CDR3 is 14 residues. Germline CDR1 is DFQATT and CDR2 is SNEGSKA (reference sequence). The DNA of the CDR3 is TGCAGTGCTGGGGACCCCTCTTTCAATCAGCCCCAGCATTTT. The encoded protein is CSAGDPSFNQPQHF.

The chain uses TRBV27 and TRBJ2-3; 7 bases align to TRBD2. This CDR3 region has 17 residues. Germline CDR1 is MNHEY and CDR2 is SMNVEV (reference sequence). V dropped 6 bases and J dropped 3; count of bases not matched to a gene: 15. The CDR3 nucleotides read TGTGCCAGCAGCCCGCCGTGGCGCGGGAGAAGGACAGATACGCAGTATTTT. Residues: CASSPPWRGRRTDTQYF.

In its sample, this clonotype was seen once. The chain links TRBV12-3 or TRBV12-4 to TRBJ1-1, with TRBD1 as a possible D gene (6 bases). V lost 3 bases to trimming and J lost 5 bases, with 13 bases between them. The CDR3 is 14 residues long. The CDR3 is CASSLVGGRTEAFF. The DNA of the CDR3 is TGTGCCAGCAGTTTGGTGGGGGGCCGGACTGAAGCTTTCTTT.

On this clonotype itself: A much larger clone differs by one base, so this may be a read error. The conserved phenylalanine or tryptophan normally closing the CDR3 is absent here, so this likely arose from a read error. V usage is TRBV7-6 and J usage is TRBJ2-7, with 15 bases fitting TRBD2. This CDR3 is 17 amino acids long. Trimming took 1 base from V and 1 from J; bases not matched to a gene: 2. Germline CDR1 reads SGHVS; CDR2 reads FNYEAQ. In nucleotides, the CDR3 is TGTGCCAGCAGCTTAGGAGGACTAGCGGGAGGGTCCTACGAGCAGTACCTC. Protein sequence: CASSLGGLAGGSYEQYL.

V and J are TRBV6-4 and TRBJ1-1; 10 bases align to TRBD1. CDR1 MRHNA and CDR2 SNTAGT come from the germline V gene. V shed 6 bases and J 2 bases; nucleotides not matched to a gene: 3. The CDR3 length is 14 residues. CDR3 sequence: CASRGTGDNTEAFF. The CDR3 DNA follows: TGTGCCAGCAGGGGGACAGGGGATAACACTGAAGCTTTCTTT.

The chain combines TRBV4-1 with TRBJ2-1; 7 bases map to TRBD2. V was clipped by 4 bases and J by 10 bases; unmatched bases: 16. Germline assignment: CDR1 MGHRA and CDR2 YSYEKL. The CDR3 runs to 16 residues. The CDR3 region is CASSPVPYGGGWEQFF. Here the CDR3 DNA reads TGCGCCAGCAGCCCAGTCCCATACGGCGGGGGATGGGAGCAGTTCTTC.

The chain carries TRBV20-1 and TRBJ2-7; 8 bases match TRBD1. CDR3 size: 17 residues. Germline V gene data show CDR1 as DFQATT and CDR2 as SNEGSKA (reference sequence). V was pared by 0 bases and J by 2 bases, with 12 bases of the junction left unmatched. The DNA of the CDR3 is TGCAGTGCTAGAGATTCGTCCGGGACAGGAAATCCCTACGAGCAGTACTTC. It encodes CSARDSSGTGNPYEQYF.

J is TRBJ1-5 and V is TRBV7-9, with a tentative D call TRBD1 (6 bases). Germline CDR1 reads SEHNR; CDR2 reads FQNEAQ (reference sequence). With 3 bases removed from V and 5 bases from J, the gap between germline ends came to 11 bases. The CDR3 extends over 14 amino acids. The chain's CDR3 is CASSLVGTHQPQHF. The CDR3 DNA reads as TGTGCCAGCAGCTTGGTGGGGACACATCAGCCCCAGCATTTT.

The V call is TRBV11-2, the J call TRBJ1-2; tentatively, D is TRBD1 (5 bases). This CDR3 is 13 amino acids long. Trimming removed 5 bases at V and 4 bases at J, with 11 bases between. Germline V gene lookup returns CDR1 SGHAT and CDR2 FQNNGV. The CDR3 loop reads CASSLGTFYGYTF. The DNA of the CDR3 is TGTGCCAGCAGCCTCGGGACGTTCTATGGCTACACCTTC. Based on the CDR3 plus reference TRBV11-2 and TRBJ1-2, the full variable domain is EAGVAQSPRYKIIEKRQSVAFWCNPISGHATLYWYQQILGQGPKLLIQFQNNGVVDDSQLPKDRFSAERLKGVDSTLKIQPAKLEDSAVYLCASSLGTFYGYTFGSGTRLTVV.

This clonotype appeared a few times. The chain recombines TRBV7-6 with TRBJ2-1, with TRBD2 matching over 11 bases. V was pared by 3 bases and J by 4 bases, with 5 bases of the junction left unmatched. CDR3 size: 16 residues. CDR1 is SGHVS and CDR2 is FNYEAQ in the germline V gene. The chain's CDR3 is CASSFLSGRAYNEQFF. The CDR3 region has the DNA TGTGCCAGCAGCTTCCTTAGCGGGAGGGCGTACAATGAGCAGTTCTTC.

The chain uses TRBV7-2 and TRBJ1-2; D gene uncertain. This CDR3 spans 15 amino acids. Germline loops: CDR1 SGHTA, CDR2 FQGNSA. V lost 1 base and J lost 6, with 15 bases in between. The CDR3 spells CASSLGPGGVNGYTF. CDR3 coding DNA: TGTGCCAGCAGCTTAGGCCCAGGAGGTGTGAATGGCTACACCTTC.

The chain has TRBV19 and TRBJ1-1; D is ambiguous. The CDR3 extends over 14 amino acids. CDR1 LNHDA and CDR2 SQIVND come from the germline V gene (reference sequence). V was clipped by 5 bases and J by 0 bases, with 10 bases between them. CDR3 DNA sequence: TGTGCCAGTAGTCCCGCACCGGTGAACACTGAAGCTTTCTTT. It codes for CASSPAPVNTEAFF.

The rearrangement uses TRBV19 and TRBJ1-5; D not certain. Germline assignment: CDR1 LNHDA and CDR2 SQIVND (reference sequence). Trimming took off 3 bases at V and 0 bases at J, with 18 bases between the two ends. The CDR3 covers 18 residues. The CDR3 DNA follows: TGTGCCAGTAGTATCCGGGCCGGCCTGATGTATAGCAATCAGCCCCAGCATTTT. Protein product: CASSIRAGLMYSNQPQHF.

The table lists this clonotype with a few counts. The CDR3 here is CASSVTRHDGYTF. In DNA form, the CDR3 reads TGTGCCAGCAGCGTGACTCGTCACGATGGCTACACCTTC. The rearrangement joins TRBV6-1 to TRBJ1-2; unclear D gene. Trimming removed 6 bases from V and 6 bases from J, with 14 bases in between. CDR1 is MNHNS and CDR2 is SASEGT in the germline V gene. The CDR3 totals 13 residues.

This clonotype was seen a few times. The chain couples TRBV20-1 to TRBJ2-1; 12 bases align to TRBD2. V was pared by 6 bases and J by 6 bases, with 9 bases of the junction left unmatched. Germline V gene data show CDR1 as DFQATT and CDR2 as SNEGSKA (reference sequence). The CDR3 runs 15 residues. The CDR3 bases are TGCAGTGCCGGGGGCGGACTAGCGGGGCGCAATGAGCAGTTCTTC. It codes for CSAGGGLAGRNEQFF.

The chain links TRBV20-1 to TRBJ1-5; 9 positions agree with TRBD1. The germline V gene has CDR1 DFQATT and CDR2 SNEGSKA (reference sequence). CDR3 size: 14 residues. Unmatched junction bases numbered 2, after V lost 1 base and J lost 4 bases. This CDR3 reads CSARGGQGNQPQHF. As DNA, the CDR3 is TGCAGTGCTAGAGGCGGACAGGGGAATCAGCCCCAGCATTTT.

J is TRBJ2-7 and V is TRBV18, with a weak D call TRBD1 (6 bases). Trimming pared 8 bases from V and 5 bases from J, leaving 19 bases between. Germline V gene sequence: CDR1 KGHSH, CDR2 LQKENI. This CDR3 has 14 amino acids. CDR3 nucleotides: TGTGCCAGCACGAACCAGGGGACAAGTAACGAGCAGTACTTC. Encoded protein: CASTNQGTSNEQYF. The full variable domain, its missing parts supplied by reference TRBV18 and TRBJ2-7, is NAGVMQNPRHLVRRRGQEARLRCSPMKGHSHVYWYRQLPEEGLKFMVYLQKENIIDESGMPKERFSAEFPKEGPSILRIQQVVRGDSAAYFCASTNQGTSNEQYFGPGTRLTVT.

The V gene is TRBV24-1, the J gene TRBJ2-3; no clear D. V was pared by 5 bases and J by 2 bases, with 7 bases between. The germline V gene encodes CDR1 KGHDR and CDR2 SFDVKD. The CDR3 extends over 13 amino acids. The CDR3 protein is CATSGTNTDTQYF. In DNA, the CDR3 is TGTGCCACCAGTGGAACGAACACAGATACGCAGTATTTT.

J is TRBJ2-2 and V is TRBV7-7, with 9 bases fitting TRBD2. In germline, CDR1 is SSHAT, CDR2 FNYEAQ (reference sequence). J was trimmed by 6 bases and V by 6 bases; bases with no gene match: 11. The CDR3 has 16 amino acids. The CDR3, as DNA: TGTGCCAGCAGTAAGGTGCGGGAGGGCCTGTCCGGGGAGCTGTTTTTT. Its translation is CASSKVREGLSGELFF.

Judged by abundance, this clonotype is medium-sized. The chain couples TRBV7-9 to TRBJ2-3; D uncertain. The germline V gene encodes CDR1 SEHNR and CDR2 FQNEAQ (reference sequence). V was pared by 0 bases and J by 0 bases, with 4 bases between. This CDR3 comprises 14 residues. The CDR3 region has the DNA TGTGCCAGCAGCTTAGCCTTTAGCACAGATACGCAGTATTTT. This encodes CASSLAFSTDTQYF.

In DNA form, the CDR3 reads TGTGCCAGCAGCTTGGCAGGGCTTTCCTACGAGCAGTACTTC. Encoded protein: CASSLAGLSYEQYF. The chain couples TRBV5-6 to TRBJ2-7; a weak D match, TRBD1 (5 bases). This CDR3 region has 14 residues. The germline V gene encodes CDR1 SGHDT and CDR2 YYEEEE. V dropped 0 bases and J dropped 1 base, with 8 bases sitting between them.

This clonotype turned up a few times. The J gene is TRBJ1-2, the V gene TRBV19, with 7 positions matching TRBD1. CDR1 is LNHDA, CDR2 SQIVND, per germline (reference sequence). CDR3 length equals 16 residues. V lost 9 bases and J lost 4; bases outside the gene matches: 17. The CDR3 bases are TGTGCCAGCCAGAGACAGGGAGGGCTTAATGGCTATGGCTACACCTTC. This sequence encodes CASQRQGGLNGYGYTF. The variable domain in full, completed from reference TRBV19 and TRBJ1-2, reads DGGITQSPKYLFRKEGQNVTLSCEQNLNHDAMYWYRQDPGQGLRLIYYSQIVNDFQKGDIAEGYSVSREKKESFPLTVTSAQKNPTAFYLCASQRQGGLNGYGYTFGSGTRLTVV.